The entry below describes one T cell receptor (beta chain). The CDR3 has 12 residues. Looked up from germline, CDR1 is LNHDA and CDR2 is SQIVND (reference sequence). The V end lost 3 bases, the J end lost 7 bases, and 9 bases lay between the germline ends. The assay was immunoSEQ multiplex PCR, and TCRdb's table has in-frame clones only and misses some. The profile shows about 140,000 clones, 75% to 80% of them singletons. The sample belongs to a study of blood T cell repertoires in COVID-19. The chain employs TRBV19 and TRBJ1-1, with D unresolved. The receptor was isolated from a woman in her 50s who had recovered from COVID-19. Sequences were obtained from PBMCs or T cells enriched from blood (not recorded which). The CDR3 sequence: CASSMSPVEAFF. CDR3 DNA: TGTGCCAGTAGTATGTCGCCGGTTGAAGCTTTCTTT. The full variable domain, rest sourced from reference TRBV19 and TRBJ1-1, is DGGITQSPKYLFRKEGQNVTLSCEQNLNHDAMYWYRQDPGQGLRLIYYSQIVNDFQKGDIAEGYSVSREKKESFPLTVTSAQKNPTAFYLCASSMSPVEAFFGQGTRLTVV.